These T cell receptor beta chains were read from a single sample in a study of tumor and adjacent non-tumor tissue in lung cancer. TCRdb re-analysed the multiplex PCR reads in MiXCR, keeping a single row per CDR3 protein. This table holds 75,000 to 90,000 distinct CDR3 sequences, around three quarters found once. The sequencing sample was made of distant non-tumor lung tissue. These receptors originate from a woman between 50 and 59 years old with non-small cell lung cancer. CDR3s include the opening cysteine and the closing phenylalanine or tryptophan. A D gene is named only where the DNA matches it firmly. Clone size, where shown, is once, few, many, or a class for clones that have expanded.

V	D	J	size	DNA	CDR3
TRBV28	NA	TRBJ1-5	few	TGTGCCAGCAGTTCCCCGGTCGACAGGAATACTCAGCATTTT	CASSSPVDRNTQHF
TRBV5-6	NA	TRBJ2-1	once	TGTGCCAGCAGCTTGGTTAGCAATAAGCAGTTCTTC	CASSLVSNKQFF
TRBV6-6	NA	TRBJ1-1	once	TGTGCCAGCAGTTCCCCAGGAATAGGTGATGAGGCTTTCTTT	CASSSPGIGDEAFF
TRBV15	TRBD2	TRBJ2-1	few	TGTGCCACCAGCTCCCGACTAGCGGGATACTACAATGAGCAGTTCTTC	CATSSRLAGYYNEQFF
TRBV28	NA	TRBJ2-7	many	TGTGCCAGCTTTCGTCCCGGGGCGGGGGAGCAGTACTTC	CASFRPGAGEQYF
TRBV5-5	TRBD1	TRBJ1-3	NA	TGTGCCAGCAGACCACAAACAGGGACAGCACGAAACACCATATATTTT	CASRPQTGTARNTIYF
TRBV20-1	TRBD2	TRBJ2-5	NA	TGCAGTGCTAGTAAAAGCGGGGGGGCCCTGGAGACCCAGTACTTC	CSASKSGGALETQYF
TRBV5-4	NA	TRBJ2-1	many	TGTGCCAGCAGCACTAGCTTTACCTCCTACAATGAGCAGTTCTTC	CASSTSFTSYNEQFF
TRBV11-2	NA	TRBJ2-1	NA	TGTGTCAGCAACTTAGAGGCGGTCAATGAGCAGTTCTTC	CVSNLEAVNEQFF
TRBV6-5	NA	TRBJ2-3	NA	TGTACCAGCAGTTACTCGGGTATTAGCAATCAGCCCCAGTATTTT	CTSSYSGISNQPQYF
TRBV4-2	NA	TRBJ1-5	NA	TGTGCCAGCAGCCAAGACCTCACTAACAATCGGCCCCAGCATTTC	CASSQDLTNNRPQHF
TRBV6-6	NA	TRBJ1-1	once	TGCGCCAGCAGTTACGTCGGGAACACTAAAACTTTCTTT	CASSYVGNTKTFF
TRBV2	NA	TRBJ2-6	NA	TGTGCCAGCAGTGTTGAGGGGGCTGGGGCCAACGTCCTGACTTTC	CASSVEGAGANVLTF
TRBV28	NA	TRBJ2-7	many	TGTGCCAGCAGCCCCCCCAGGGGCTACGAGCAGTACTTC	CASSPPRGYEQYF
TRBV10-1	TRBD2	TRBJ2-7	once	TGCGCCAGTAATGAGAAAGCGGGAGGGCCCTACGAGCAGTACTTC	CASNEKAGGPYEQYF
TRBV12-3/TRBV12-4	NA	TRBJ1-5	NA	TGTGCCAGCAACTCCCTCGGAGGGCGCCAGCCCCAGCATTTT	CASNSLGGRQPQHF
TRBV24-1	NA	TRBJ2-1	NA	TGTGCCACCAGTCCGAATTGTCAGGATTACAATGAGCAGTTCTTC	CATSPNCQDYNEQFF
TRBV29-1	NA	TRBJ2-3	NA	TGCAACATTGTGCAACATAGGCAGTATTTT	CNIVQHRQYF
TRBV4-2	NA	TRBJ2-7	NA	TGTGCCAGCAGCCAATACCGGACAGTGATCTACGAGCAGTGCTTC	CASSQYRTVIYEQCF
TRBV11-2	NA	TRBJ2-1	NA	TGTGCCAGCAGTCTAGAGACTTTCAATGAGCAGTTATTC	CASSLETFNEQLF
TRBV28	NA	TRBJ1-3	medium-sized	TGTGCCGGGGCCGTTGGAAACACCATATATTTT	CAGAVGNTIYF
TRBV29-1	NA	TRBJ2-1	NA	TGCAACGTTGACTGGGCAGGTACCTACAATGAGCAGTGCTTC	CNVDWAGTYNEQCF
TRBV7-6	NA	TRBJ2-2	NA	TGTGCCAGCAAAGTCGACGGGAATACCGGGGAGCTGTTTTTT	CASKVDGNTGELFF
TRBV6-5	TRBD1	TRBJ2-3	NA	TGTGCCAGCAGCCGCGGGACAGGGGCCCGCACAGATGCGCAGTGTTTT	CASSRGTGARTDAQCF
TRBV5-1	NA	TRBJ2-7	once	TGCGCCAGCAGCTCGCCCAGGGATCCCTCCGGGCATTACTTC	CASSSPRDPSGHYF
TRBV11-3	TRBD2	TRBJ2-7	NA	TGTGCCAACAGCCCCCTTGAAGGAGCGGGGTGCGAGCAGAACTTC	CANSPLEGAGCEQNF
TRBV6-5	TRBD1	TRBJ1-2	few	TGTGCTGGCATCCTCCGGACAGGGATCTATGGCTACACCTTC	CAGILRTGIYGYTF
TRBV29-1	NA	TRBJ2-7	NA	TGCATCGTTGAAGGTCGGGGGATGGAGCAGTACTTC	CIVEGRGMEQYF
TRBV4-1	NA	TRBJ2-1	NA	TGCGCCAGCAGCCAACATCCTTACAATGAGCAGTTCTTC	CASSQHPYNEQFF
TRBV12-3/TRBV12-4	NA	TRBJ2-1	NA	TGTGCCAGCAGTTTAGTAAGGAGTTTACACAATGAGCAGTTCTTC	CASSLVRSLHNEQFF
TRBV7-9	TRBD1	TRBJ1-1	many	TGTGCCAGCAGCTTCAGGGGGGGCACTGAAGCTTTCTTT	CASSFRGGTEAFF
TRBV15	TRBD1	TRBJ2-5	many	TGTGCCACCAGCAGAGGCCAGACAGGGCGAGTCTTCCAAGAGACCCAGTACTTC	CATSRGQTGRVFQETQYF
TRBV10-3	NA	TRBJ1-1	NA	TGTGCCATCAGATCAGGGACTGGGGACACTGAAGCTTTCTTT	CAIRSGTGDTEAFF
TRBV12-3/TRBV12-4	TRBD1	TRBJ1-1	NA	TGTGCCAGCACTTTGGGGACAGGGGAAGCCTTCTTT	CASTLGTGEAFF
TRBV6-5	NA	TRBJ2-1	NA	TGTGCCAGCAGTTACTCCTTTGGTCCCGGCTCCTACAATGAGCAGTTCTTC	CASSYSFGPGSYNEQFF
TRBV6-1	NA	TRBJ2-5	NA	TGTGCCAGCAGTGAAGGTGGGTATGGTGAGACCCTGTACTTC	CASSEGGYGETLYF
TRBV6-1	NA	TRBJ2-7	once	TGTACCAGCAGTGAAAGAAGGCGGGGATCCTACGAGCAGTACTTC	CTSSERRRGSYEQYF
TRBV10-3	NA	TRBJ2-1	NA	TGTGTCATCACCCCCCATACAGGCAATGAGCAGATCTTC	CVITPHTGNEQIF